This entry lists 18 T cell receptor beta chains sequenced from one sample in a study of memory CD4+ T cells and cytomegalovirus serostatus. Single viable CD3+CD4+CD8-CD45RO+ cells were sorted as the memory CD4+ T cells. Libraries were prepared by immunoSEQ multiplex PCR; TCRdb keeps only in-frame clonotypes and omits some of them. The repertoire holds about 53,000 clones, 78% seen once, with 0.77% in the top ten. The specimen was memory CD4+ T cells from blood. These receptors were taken from an adult in good health and CMV-seronegative.

This chain links TRBV2 with TRBJ1-1; 10 nucleotides align to TRBD1. Germline V lookup: CDR1 SNHLY, CDR2 FYNNEI. The CDR3 extends over 16 amino acids. The trim removed 5 bases at V and 5 bases at J, leaving 11 bases unmatched. CDR3 DNA: TGTGCCAGCAGTCGGGACAGGGGAAACTCGAGAACTGAAGCTTTCTTT. Its translation: CASSRDRGNSRTEAFF.

This clone was counted a few times. Different DNA sequences within this sample yield the same CDR3. This chain joins TRBV2 and TRBJ1-1; TRBD1 might be the D (5 bases). Trimming left V 0 bases short and J 10 bases short, with 12 bases between. The CDR3 contains 13 residues. Germline CDR1 is SNHLY and CDR2 is FYNNEI. The CDR3 DNA is TGTGCCAGCAGTGAAGCGCCGGGACGGGGAGCTTTCTTT. Translated: CASSEAPGRGAFF.

The chain carries TRBV7-9 and TRBJ1-6; D not certain. The CDR3 runs to 14 residues. Germline values: CDR1 SEHNR, CDR2 FQNEAQ (reference sequence). V shed 2 bases and J shed 7 bases, with 9 bases lying between them. The CDR3 DNA follows: TGTGCCAGCAGCTTAAAGGCGAGGAATTCACCCCTCCACTTT. This sequence encodes CASSLKARNSPLHF.

The genes are TRBV5-1 and TRBJ2-7; 9 bases are shared with TRBD2. The CDR3 loop spans 16 amino acids. V lost 5 bases, J lost 5 bases, and 14 bases stayed unmatched. The germline V gene encodes CDR1 SGHRS and CDR2 YFSETQ. CDR3 sequence: CASRTGPAGGWDEQYF. The CDR3, as DNA: TGCGCCAGCAGGACCGGCCCAGCGGGGGGTTGGGACGAGCAGTACTTC.

The chain employs TRBV6-5 and TRBJ1-3; D is ambiguous. CDR1 MNHEY and CDR2 SVGAGI come from the germline V gene. V lost 7 bases, J lost 0 bases, and 13 bases lay in between. The CDR3 has 15 residues. CDR3 in amino acids: CASKAAAYSGNTIYF. The CDR3 bases are TGTGCCAGCAAGGCAGCCGCTTACTCTGGAAACACCATATATTTT.

This sequence joins TRBV5-1 and TRBJ2-7, with D possibly matching TRBD2 (5 bases). This CDR3 contains 13 residues. The germline CDR1 and CDR2 sequences are SGHRS and YFSETQ. Trimming cost V 1 base and J 7 bases, with 12 bases left between them. CDR3 in amino acids: CASSLNFSGEQYF. The CDR3 DNA reads TGCGCCAGCAGCTTGAACTTTTCGGGGGAGCAGTACTTC.

This clone was detected only a few times. The V and J genes are TRBV6-1 and TRBJ1-4, with a weak D call TRBD1 (5 bases). V lost 9 bases, J lost 0 bases, and 14 bases lay in between. The CDR3 extends over 15 amino acids. Germline values: CDR1 MNHNS, CDR2 SASEGT. The CDR3 loop reads CASKGTLATNEKLFF. The CDR3, as DNA: TGTGCCAGTAAAGGGACCCTTGCAACTAATGAAAAACTGTTTTTT.

This clone was recorded once. At one boundary the junction diverges from the germline segment, which might be a read error. The V call is TRBV6-1, the J call TRBJ2-7; TRBD2 matches 9 bases. The CDR3 is made up of 14 amino acids. Germline V gene lookup returns CDR1 MNHNS and CDR2 SASEGT. The CDR3 spells CTSKWASGVYEQYF. CDR3 coding DNA: TGTACCAGCAAATGGGCTAGCGGGGTCTACGAGCAGTACTTC.

The V and J genes are TRBV10-3 and TRBJ1-1, with 8 bases that match TRBD1. V was clipped by 4 bases and J by 3 bases; unmatched bases: 7. The CDR3 has 15 residues. Germline-derived CDR1 and CDR2 are ENHRY and SYGVKD. The CDR3 DNA reads as TGTGCCATCAGTGGGACAGGGAGAGAGGACACTGAAGCTTTCTTT. This codes for CAISGTGREDTEAFF.

The chain couples TRBV7-8 to TRBJ2-5; D not resolved. CDR1 and CDR2 (germline): SGHVS, FQNEAQ. V was clipped by 4 bases and J by 7 bases, with 10 bases between them. The length of the CDR3 is 12 residues. CDR3: CASSSRGGTQYF. In DNA form, the CDR3 reads TGTGCCAGCAGCTCACGAGGTGGGACCCAGTACTTC. Looking up the rest from reference TRBV7-8 and TRBJ2-5 gives the full variable domain: GAGVSQSPRYKVAKRGQDVALRCDPISGHVSLFWYQQALGQGPEFLTYFQNEAQLDKSGLPSDRFFAERPEGSVSTLKIQRTQQEDSAVYLCASSSRGGTQYFGPGTRLLVL.

The chain is built from TRBV28 and TRBJ1-5; TRBD1 agrees at 7 bases. The germline V gene encodes CDR1 MDHEN and CDR2 SYDVKM. J lost 2 bases, V lost 6 bases, and 7 bases had no gene match. The CDR3 extends over 15 amino acids. CDR3 loop: CASSYRQGGNQPQHF. As DNA, the CDR3 is TGTGCCAGCAGCTACCGACAGGGTGGCAATCAGCCCCAGCATTTT.

This clone counts as medium-sized. The chain couples TRBV7-9 to TRBJ1-6; D might be TRBD1 (6 bases). The germline gives CDR1 SEHNR, CDR2 FQNEAQ (reference sequence). The CDR3 runs 16 residues. The V gene lost 4 bases and the J gene lost 7 bases, with 17 bases spanning the gap. The CDR3 loop is CASSSPVKQGNSPLHF. The CDR3 bases are TGTGCCAGCAGCTCCCCGGTGAAGCAGGGGAATTCACCCCTCCACTTT.

V is TRBV7-6 and J is TRBJ2-1, with 9 bases matching TRBD1. J was trimmed by 4 bases and V by 4 bases; bases with no gene match: 8. The length of the CDR3 is 16 residues. Germline CDR1 and CDR2: SGHVS and FNYEAQ. The DNA for the CDR3 is TGTGCCAGCAGCTCCCTCGGGGGACAGGGTTACAATGAGCAGTTCTTC. Its translation: CASSSLGGQGYNEQFF.

This clone was seen only a few times. The rearrangement uses TRBV10-3 and TRBJ2-3; D is possibly TRBD1 (6 bases). With 3 bases removed from V and 3 bases from J, the gap between germline ends came to 10 bases. Germline loops: CDR1 ENHRY, CDR2 SYGVKD. This CDR3 comprises 14 residues. CDR3 residues: CAISDAGVTDTQYF. The CDR3 nucleotides read TGTGCCATCAGTGACGCAGGGGTAACAGATACGCAGTATTTT.

This rearrangement joins TRBV28 to TRBJ2-7; D is possibly TRBD1 (5 bases). V gave up 7 bases and J gave up 0 bases, with 16 bases separating them. The CDR3 is 15 residues long. Germline values: CDR1 MDHEN, CDR2 SYDVKM. CDR3 sequence: CASTPDSFPSYEQYF. The CDR3 DNA reads as TGTGCCAGCACACCAGACAGTTTTCCCTCCTACGAGCAGTACTTC.

V usage is TRBV19 and J usage is TRBJ2-2, with 7 bases aligning to TRBD1. This CDR3 contains 15 residues. Germline CDR1 reads LNHDA; CDR2 reads SQIVND (reference sequence). V lost 5 bases, J lost 0 bases, and 3 bases stayed unmatched. The CDR3 sequence: CASSLQGTNTGELFF. CDR3 sequence (DNA): TGTGCCAGTAGTCTACAGGGGACGAACACCGGGGAGCTGTTTTTT.

The chain recombines TRBV6-5 with TRBJ1-2; 10 bases are a match to TRBD1. Germline CDR1 and CDR2: MNHEY and SVGAGI. The CDR3 covers 14 residues. V was clipped by 6 bases and J by 6 bases; unmatched bases: 7. The CDR3 DNA follows: TGTGCCAGCAGGGGGACAGGGGTAGGGAATGGCTACACCTTC. Translating it yields CASRGTGVGNGYTF.

This chain joins TRBV19 and TRBJ2-1; D not resolved. There are 12 residues in the CDR3. Trimming removed 1 base at V and 7 bases at J, with 5 bases between. Germline-derived CDR1 and CDR2 are LNHDA and SQIVND (reference sequence). Here the CDR3 DNA reads TGTGCCAGTAGTATAGCCGGGAATGAGCAGTTCTTC. It codes for CASSIAGNEQFF.